The following is a T cell receptor (beta chain) sequence with its context. Only in-frame clones appear in the TCRdb table, and some are missing; sequencing was by immunoSEQ multiplex PCR. There are 2 million to 2.5 million clones in the sample; 90% to 95% occur only once, and about 0.39% lies in the top ten. Germline CDR1 and CDR2: LGHNA and YSLEER. V dropped 1 base and J dropped 5; count of bases not matched to a gene: 15. This CDR3 spans 18 amino acids. This entry belongs to a study of shared clonotypes between healthy human individuals. Material: naive CD4+ T cells from PBMCs. The subset here: CD45RA+ positively selected. This receptor was identified in a man between 18 and 35 years old in good health. Some clones in this sample may be carry-over from other donors' samples. This sequence joins TRBV4-3 and TRBJ2-7, with 9 bases that match TRBD1. The CDR3 spells CASSQASGTGLFIHEQYF. The CDR3, as DNA: TGCGCCAGCAGCCAAGCATCCGGGACAGGGTTATTTATCCACGAGCAGTACTTC.